The 28 T cell receptor beta chains listed next were all sequenced from one sample in a study of CD8+CD57+ T cells in acquired aplastic anemia. CD8+CD57+ cell expansion, shown by flow cytometry, had occurred in the patients selected for sequencing. Profiles of TCR beta VDJ and CDR3 were generated from a genomic DNA template. In TCRdb, the reads were re-called with MiXCR into one record per CDR3 protein. The profile covers a few hundred thousand distinct CDR3 sequences, with under 40% appearing a single time and about 0.8% taken by the ten largest. The sample was sorted CD4+, CD8+, or CD8+CD57+ T cells (not recorded which) from PBMCs. All receptors come from a human donor with aplastic anemia.

Many counts were recorded for this clonotype. The chain joins TRBV20-1 to TRBJ1-5; tentative D call: TRBD1 (5 bases). The length of the CDR3 is 14 residues. Trimming removed 0 bases from V and 7 bases from J, with 13 bases in between. Germline CDR1 reads DFQATT; CDR2 reads SNEGSKA (reference sequence). The CDR3 DNA reads as TGCAGTGCTAGAGAAGGGGCAGGGAGGCAGCCCCAGCATTTT. Its translation: CSAREGAGRQPQHF.

The genes are TRBV20-1 and TRBJ1-4, with TRBD1 as a possible D gene (5 bases). V was trimmed by 3 bases and J by 8 bases, leaving 13 bases between them. Looked up from germline, CDR1 is DFQATT and CDR2 is SNEGSKA (reference sequence). The CDR3 is 13 residues long. In DNA, the CDR3 is TGCAGTGCTAGTCAACCGGGGGGAGAAAAACTGTTTTTT. Protein: CSASQPGGEKLFF.

The sample holds many counts of this clonotype. This chain uses TRBV7-2 with TRBJ1-2; D is unclear. V lost 1 base and J 2 bases, leaving 8 bases between the germline ends. The CDR3 has 14 amino acids. Germline CDR1 and CDR2: SGHTA and FQGNSA. The CDR3 is CASSLGPENYGYTF. The CDR3 DNA reads TGTGCCAGCAGCTTAGGGCCGGAGAACTATGGCTACACCTTC.

This clonotype was detected a few times. J is TRBJ2-3 and V is TRBV6-1; D call uncertain. The CDR3 runs to 13 residues. Germline values: CDR1 MNHNS, CDR2 SASEGT. The germline V and J ends were trimmed by 6 bases and 2 bases, with 9 bases remaining between them. The DNA for the CDR3 is TGTGCCAGCAGACCAACGTACACAGATACGCAGTATTTT. Protein sequence: CASRPTYTDTQYF.

This clonotype occurred a few times. The chain combines TRBV5-1 with TRBJ2-3; D possibly corresponds to TRBD1 (5 bases). V was trimmed by 4 bases and J by 6 bases, leaving 18 bases between them. The CDR3 has 15 residues. CDR1 SGHRS and CDR2 YFSETQ come from the germline V gene. The CDR3 DNA follows: TGCGCCAGCAGCGCGACAGCCGGAGACGGCGATACGCAGTATTTT. Translating gives CASSATAGDGDTQYF.

Worth noting for this clonotype: Its ends do not fully match the called genes, so a read error is possible. The chain joins TRBV5-1 to TRBJ2-1; 8 positions agree with TRBD1. This CDR3 spans 14 amino acids. Germline V gene sequence: CDR1 SGHRS, CDR2 YFSETQ. The CDR3 sequence: CVSSKQGAPNEQFF. Written as DNA, the CDR3 is TGCGTCAGCAGCAAGCAGGGGGCGCCCAATGAGCAGTTCTTC.

The chain uses TRBV30 and TRBJ1-2, with D perhaps matching TRBD1 (5 bases). The germline V gene has CDR1 GTSNPN and CDR2 SVGIG (reference sequence). The CDR3 runs 12 residues. Trimming left V 1 base short and J 8 bases short, with 11 bases between. CDR3 region: CAWSARGGGYTF. CDR3 bases: TGTGCCTGGAGTGCCCGGGGCGGCGGCTACACCTTC. Full variable domain (remainder filled in from reference TRBV30 and TRBJ1-2): SQTIHQWPATLVQPVGSPLSLECTVEGTSNPNLYWYRQAAGRGLQLLFYSVGIGQISSEVPQNLSASRPQDRQFILSSKKLLLSDSGFYLCAWSARGGGYTFGSGTRLTVV.

The chain uses TRBV25-1 and TRBJ1-3; a possible D gene is TRBD1 (5 bases). The V gene lost 8 bases and the J gene lost 4 bases, with 12 bases spanning the gap. Per the germline V gene, CDR1 is MGHDK and CDR2 is SYGVNS. This CDR3 contains 13 residues. The CDR3 bases are TGTGCCAGCGCGAAGGGGTACGGAAACACCATATATTTT. Protein: CASAKGYGNTIYF.

This clonotype was seen many times. The gene calls are TRBV2 and TRBJ2-7, with TRBD1 matching 7 bases. V dropped 8 bases and J dropped 0; count of bases not matched to a gene: 4. The CDR3 length is 13 residues. Germline V gene sequence: CDR1 SNHLY, CDR2 FYNNEI. DNA for the CDR3: TGTGCCAGCGGTGGACAGGTCTCCTACGAGCAGTACTTC. It codes for CASGGQVSYEQYF.

In this sample, this clonotype turned up many times. The V call is TRBV7-9, the J call TRBJ2-7; 11 nucleotides match TRBD2. The CDR3 covers 14 residues. Germline V lookup: CDR1 SEHNR, CDR2 FQNEAQ (reference sequence). After removal of 5 bases from V and 5 bases from J, the junction contained 5 bases not matched to a gene. CDR3 DNA sequence: TGTGCCAGCAGCGATAGCGGGAGGGTCCACGAGCAGTACTTC. Its protein is CASSDSGRVHEQYF.

This clonotype was observed a handful of times. The genes are TRBV5-5 and TRBJ1-2; maybe TRBD1 (6 bases). Germline CDR1 SGHKS, CDR2 YYEKEE (reference sequence). This CDR3 has 15 residues. V lost 0 bases, J lost 8 bases, and 17 bases lay in between. In DNA, the CDR3 is TGTGCCAGCAGCTTGGGGTCCGGGACAAGGGAGGGCTACACCTTC. Encoded protein: CASSLGSGTREGYTF.

The gene calls are TRBV11-2 and TRBJ2-1; 16 bases are a match to TRBD2. Germline V lookup: CDR1 SGHAT, CDR2 FQNNGV. The trim removed 4 bases at V and 10 bases at J, leaving 4 bases unmatched. The CDR3 contains 15 residues. This chain's CDR3 is CASSSGTSGGEEQFF. The DNA of the CDR3 is TGTGCCAGCAGCTCCGGGACTAGCGGGGGGGAGGAGCAGTTCTTC.

Details on this clonotype: Sequence at one end of the junction differs from germline and may be a read error. CDR3 coding DNA: TGTACCAGCAGCGGAGGTTGGCAGGACAATGAGCAGTTCTTC. Amino acids: CTSSGGWQDNEQFF. This chain links TRBV9 with TRBJ2-1, with TRBD2 as a possible D gene (5 bases). CDR3 length: 14 residues. The germline V gene encodes CDR1 SGDLS and CDR2 YYNGEE.

The chain recombines TRBV5-1 with TRBJ2-1; D might be TRBD1 or TRBD2, each matching 5 bases. CDR1 is SGHRS and CDR2 is YFSETQ in the germline V gene. The CDR3 has 12 residues. V was cut by 0 bases and J by 9 bases, with 7 bases left in between. CDR3 in DNA: TGCGCCAGCAGCTTGGGAGGGGTTGAGCAGTTCTTC. Protein: CASSLGGVEQFF.

This clonotype was seen a handful of times. V is TRBV20-1 and J is TRBJ1-1, with D perhaps TRBD1 (6 bases). Germline CDR1 DFQATT, CDR2 SNEGSKA (reference sequence). The CDR3 totals 13 residues. The V and J ends lost 1 base and 2 bases respectively, with 8 bases between them. The DNA of the CDR3 is TGCAGTGCTAGAGGGGGGCATAACACTGAAGCTTTCTTT. Protein sequence: CSARGGHNTEAFF.

CDR3 nucleotides: TGTGCCAGCAGCTTGGGTGGAGGGATGGGGTATGGCTACACCTTC. Translating gives CASSLGGGMGYGYTF. The rearrangement links TRBV5-4 to TRBJ1-2; D is unresolved. The CDR3 totals 15 residues. The V gene's germline CDR1 is SGHNT and CDR2 YYREEE (reference sequence). The V end lost 0 bases, the J end lost 5 bases, and 14 bases lay between the germline ends.

Of note for this clonotype: A much larger clone lies one base from this, so it may be a read error. The rearrangement links TRBV20-1 to TRBJ1-2, with 7 bases matching TRBD1. The junction had 13 bases not matched to a gene; V was cut back by 6 bases and J by 6 bases. The CDR3 length is 14 residues. CDR1 and CDR2 (germline): DFQATT, SNEGSKA (reference sequence). The DNA for the CDR3 is TGCAGTGCCGTAACTTCGGACAGGCCTGATGGCTACACCTTC. This sequence encodes CSAVTSDRPDGYTF.

Details on this clonotype: Germline is not matched at one junction end, which may reflect a read error. The genes are TRBV2 and TRBJ1-2, with D hard to call. Germline CDR1 and CDR2: SNHLY and FYNNEI. CDR3 length: 12 amino acids. CDR3 coding DNA: TGCGCCAGATTTCACAAAAGTTATGGCTACACCTTC. Its translation is CARFHKSYGYTF.

CDR3 residues: CASSLISGTSGGYEQYF. The CDR3 bases are TGTGCCAGCAGCTTAATTTCCGGGACTAGCGGGGGCTACGAGCAGTACTTC. The chain carries TRBV11-2 and TRBJ2-7; 14 bases align to TRBD2. Trimming removed 2 bases from V and 3 bases from J; junction bases left unmatched: 6. Germline V gene lookup returns CDR1 SGHAT and CDR2 FQNNGV. The CDR3 is 17 residues long. The entire variable domain, with the rest obtained from reference TRBV11-2 and TRBJ2-7, is as follows: EAGVAQSPRYKIIEKRQSVAFWCNPISGHATLYWYQQILGQGPKLLIQFQNNGVVDDSQLPKDRFSAERLKGVDSTLKIQPAKLEDSAVYLCASSLISGTSGGYEQYFGPGTRLTVT.

V is TRBV30 and J is TRBJ1-6, with D unresolved. CDR1 is GTSNPN, CDR2 SVGIG, per germline (reference sequence). V was pared by 2 bases and J by 8 bases, with 10 bases between. The CDR3 runs 13 residues. The CDR3 bases are TGTGCCTGGAGTTTTGAAGGAGATTCACCCCTCCACTTT. It yields the protein CAWSFEGDSPLHF.

The chain couples TRBV7-2 to TRBJ1-2; possible D gene TRBD1, 5 bases. CDR1 and CDR2 (germline): SGHTA, FQGNSA. The CDR3 consists of 12 residues. V lost 5 bases to trimming and J lost 14 bases, with 18 bases between them. The CDR3 sequence is CASSGPQGPGTF. The CDR3 bases are TGTGCCAGCAGCGGCCCGCAGGGTCCTGGTACCTTC. Drawing the rest from reference TRBV7-2 and TRBJ1-2, the complete variable domain is GAGVSQSPSNKVTEKGKDVELRCDPISGHTALYWYRQSLGQGLEFLIYFQGNSAPDKSGLPSDRFSAERTGGSVSTLTIQRTQQEDSAVYLCASSGPQGPGTFGSGTRLTVV.

CDR3 DNA: TGTGCCACCCAAAAGACAGGGGGGACGGACGAAGGTTACGAGCAGTACTTC. Protein sequence: CATQKTGGTDEGYEQYF. The rearrangement joins TRBV25-1 to TRBJ2-7; 9 positions match TRBD1. This CDR3 has 17 amino acids. Per the germline V gene, CDR1 is MGHDK and CDR2 is SYGVNS. Trimming cost V 10 bases and J 4 bases; bases outside gene matches: 20.

This clonotype was counted only a few times. V usage is TRBV20-1 and J usage is TRBJ2-7; D is perhaps TRBD1 or TRBD2 (5 bases each). V was shortened by 0 bases and J by 6 bases, with 15 bases between the two germline ends. CDR1 and CDR2 (germline): DFQATT, SNEGSKA (reference sequence). CDR3 length: 14 residues. The CDR3 nucleotides are TGCAGTGCTAGAGAATCCGGGGCCTCGGGCGAGCAGTACTTC. Translating gives CSARESGASGEQYF.

This clonotype came up many times. J is TRBJ1-6 and V is TRBV7-3, with D possibly TRBD1 on 5 matching bases. CDR1 is SGHTA and CDR2 is FQGTGA in the germline V gene. V was pared by 5 bases and J by 7 bases, with 9 bases between. This CDR3 contains 13 residues. CDR3 sequence reads: CASSPTGNSPLHF. In DNA form, the CDR3 reads TGTGCCAGCAGCCCTACAGGAAATTCACCCCTCCACTTT.

This clonotype has at least ten counts. V gene TRBV20-1 combines with J gene TRBJ2-7, with 9 nucleotides matching TRBD2. V dropped 3 bases and J dropped 6; count of bases not matched to a gene: 9. Germline V CDR1 and CDR2: DFQATT, SNEGSKA (reference sequence). This CDR3 comprises 14 residues. CDR3 DNA sequence: TGCAGTGCTAGCATGCGGGGGGGCCGATCCGAGCAGTACTTC. Amino acids: CSASMRGGRSEQYF.

The table lists this clonotype with a few counts. V is TRBV5-4 and J is TRBJ1-3; no reliable D call. V was cut by 3 bases and J by 0 bases, with 22 bases left in between. CDR3 length: 19 amino acids. From germline, CDR1 is SGHNT and CDR2 YYREEE (reference sequence). The CDR3 spells CASSSLGDGRTLSGNTIYF. The CDR3 coding sequence is TGTGCCAGCAGCTCACTAGGTGATGGAAGAACTCTCTCTGGAAACACCATATATTTT.

Comment on this clonotype: A much larger clonotype is one base distant, so this may be a read error. V gene TRBV10-3 combines with J gene TRBJ1-5; D not certain. Per germline, CDR1 ENHRY and CDR2 SYGVKD. The germline V and J ends were trimmed by 3 bases and 5 bases, with 11 bases remaining between them. The length of the CDR3 is 14 residues. The CDR3 DNA follows: TGTGCCATCAGTGAAGCTAGAACGGATCAGCCCCAGCATTTT. Encoded protein: CAISEARTDQPQHF.

This clonotype has just a few counts. The chain links TRBV11-2 to TRBJ1-3; D gene uncertain. The germline V gene has CDR1 SGHAT and CDR2 FQNNGV. The CDR3 length is 19 residues. The germline V and J ends were trimmed by 5 bases and 0 bases, with 23 bases remaining between them. CDR3 DNA sequence: TGTGCCAGCAGCGGGGTGGATGCCCGACAAACGGCCTCTGGAAACACCATATATTTT. It translates to CASSGVDARQTASGNTIYF.